This entry describes one T cell receptor (beta chain). The sample is drawn from a study of CD8+ T cells in alopecia areata. Peripheral blood samples and lesional scalp punch biopsies were obtained from alopecia areata patients. Germline assignment: CDR1 GTSNPN and CDR2 SVGIG (reference sequence). V was cut by 5 bases and J by 0 bases, with 11 bases left in between. The CDR3 spans 14 residues. Once RNA had been extracted, it was reverse transcribed into cDNA to act as the sequencing template. Some clones are missing from TCRdb's copy, which holds only in-frame ones; the method was immunoSEQ multiplex PCR. This table has 150,000 or so clones, 80% to 90% appearing once.

Specimen: CD8+ T cells sorted from blood, collected at week 0. The receptor was derived from a human donor with alopecia areata. The chain combines TRBV30 with TRBJ2-1; perhaps D is TRBD1 or TRBD2 (5 bases each). CDR3 DNA sequence: TGTGCCTGGGCCGGGACCCCCTCCTACAATGAGCAGTTCTTC. Translating gives CAWAGTPSYNEQFF.